The entry below gives a single TCR beta chain sequence along with its context. Its cognate antigen is unknown. This sample was taken from a study of graft-versus-host responses after intestinal transplantation. Background on the study: Grafts were multivisceral, liver-intestinal, or isolated intestinal. Tacrolimus and steroids were given for about 3 years to all recipients after anti-thymocyte globulin induction.

The V end was cut by 3 bases, the J end by 4 bases, with 12 bases between. The CDR3 consists of 14 residues. Germline lookup yields CDR1 MDHEN and CDR2 SYDVKM. Study-wide points: GvH clones detected in recipient marrow included some appearing first in ileum or blood.

TCRdb's copy holds only in-frame clones and misses some; the assay was immunoSEQ multiplex PCR. The sample holds approximately 80,000 clones, about 89% seen once. This chain uses TRBV28 with TRBJ1-1; D not certain. This TCR was recovered from a human donor who received an intestinal transplant. Sequences were derived from unstimulated CD4+ T cells sorted from spleen or lymph node cells, sampled before intestinal transplant. The CDR3 sequence is CASSFSPYSTEAFF. In DNA form, the CDR3 reads TGTGCCAGCAGTTTCTCACCATACAGCACTGAAGCTTTCTTT.